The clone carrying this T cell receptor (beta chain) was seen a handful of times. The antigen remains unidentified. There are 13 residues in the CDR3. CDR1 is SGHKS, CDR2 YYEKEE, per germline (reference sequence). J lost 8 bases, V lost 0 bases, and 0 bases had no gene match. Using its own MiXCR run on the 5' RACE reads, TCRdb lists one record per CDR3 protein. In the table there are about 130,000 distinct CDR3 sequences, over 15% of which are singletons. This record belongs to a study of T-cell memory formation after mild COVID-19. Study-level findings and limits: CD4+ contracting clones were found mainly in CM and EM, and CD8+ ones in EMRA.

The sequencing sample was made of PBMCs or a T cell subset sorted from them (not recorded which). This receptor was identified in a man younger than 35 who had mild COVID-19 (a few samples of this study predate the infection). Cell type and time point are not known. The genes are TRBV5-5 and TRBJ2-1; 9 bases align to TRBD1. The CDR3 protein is CASSLGTGDEQFF. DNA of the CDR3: TGTGCCAGCAGCTTGGGGACAGGGGATGAGCAGTTCTTC.